This TCR delta chain was sequenced during a study of γδ T cells in repeated Plasmodium falciparum infection. This CDR3 contains 17 residues. CDR1 and CDR2 from the germline V gene are GEAIGNYY and EKD. This clone was seen only a few times. A far larger clone is one base from this, pointing to a likely read error. Other nucleotide sequences in the sample specify the same CDR3. TRG and TRD sequences were obtained from every sorted gammadelta sample. TCRdb made new clone calls on the multiplex PCR reads using CATT. This sample has around 52,000 delta-chain clones, with 1.7% found just once. Flow sorting of PBMC yielded separate Vgamma9/Vdelta2+ and Vdelta2-negative gammadelta T cell populations for bulk repertoire analysis.

The sequence was obtained from a pool of human donors (malaria-infected and uninfected, not separated). Sequencing was carried out using gamma-delta T cells from blood. The J gene is TRDJ1, the V gene TRDV2, with TRDD3 matching over 10 bases. TCRdb carries no J gene annotation; the J gene was assigned here by matching the DNA with germline. CDR3 sequence: CACDAVLGDANTDKLIF. CDR3 in DNA: TGTGCTTGTGACGCCGTACTGGGGGATGCCAATACCGATAAACTCATCTTT.